This record concerns one T cell receptor (beta chain) sequence. This entry comes from a study of control samples from healthy donors and cancer patients. Using immunoSEQ multiplex PCR, the repertoire was profiled, and TCRdb retains in-frame clones only, with some absent. This table has about 59,000 clones, 80% to 95% appearing once. Specimen: PBMCs. The sequence came from a man aged 40-49 years with colorectal cancer.

This CDR3 is CASSLRGFGELFF. The CDR3 bases are TGTGCCAGCAGCTTGAGGGGGTTCGGGGAGCTGTTTTTT. The chain recombines TRBV11-3 with TRBJ2-2; D might be TRBD1 (6 bases). The CDR3 is made up of 13 amino acids. Germline values: CDR1 SGHNT, CDR2 YENEEA. The V end lost 3 bases, the J end lost 7 bases, and 9 bases lay between the germline ends.